A single sample is the source of the 25 T cell receptor beta chains below, sequenced in a study of patients and donors after allogeneic stem cell transplantation. Using its own MiXCR run on the RT-PCR reads, TCRdb lists one record per CDR3 protein. Among approximately 250,000 distinct CDR3 sequences listed, approximately 14% were seen once. The sequenced material came from blood, either unsorted or a sorted T cell fraction (not recorded which). These TCRs come from a human donor who was either an allogeneic HSCT recipient or a stem cell or donor lymphocyte infusion donor (not recorded which). It is not recorded whose cells these are; they may come from a transplant donor.

The chain carries TRBV4-1 and TRBJ1-2; unclear D gene. The CDR3 contains 14 residues. The germline V gene has CDR1 MGHRA and CDR2 YSYEKL. V was cut by 2 bases and J by 0 bases, with 7 bases left in between. The CDR3 sequence is CASSQTTANYGYTF. For the CDR3, the DNA is TGCGCCAGCAGCCAAACTACAGCTAACTATGGCTACACCTTC.

The V call is TRBV20-1, the J call TRBJ2-2, with TRBD2 as a possible D gene (6 bases). The CDR3 runs 15 residues. Germline CDR1 reads DFQATT; CDR2 reads SNEGSKA (reference sequence). V lost 4 bases and J lost 0, with 12 bases in between. Written as DNA, the CDR3 is TGCAGTGCTAAGGAGGGCTCCCCGAACACCGGGGAGCTGTTTTTT. It encodes CSAKEGSPNTGELFF.

The V call is TRBV9, the J call TRBJ1-1, with 7 bases that match TRBD1. Germline CDR1 and CDR2: SGDLS and YYNGEE. The CDR3 extends over 16 amino acids. J lost 0 bases, V lost 6 bases, and 11 bases had no gene match. For the CDR3, the DNA is TGTGCCAGCATCCCGGGACAGTCCTCTATGAACACTGAAGCTTTCTTT. It specifies CASIPGQSSMNTEAFF. Drawing the rest from reference TRBV9 and TRBJ1-1, the complete variable domain is DSGVTQTPKHLITATGQRVTLRCSPRSGDLSVYWYQQSLDQGLQFLIQYYNGEERAKGNILERFSAQQFPDLHSELNLSSLELGDSALYFCASIPGQSSMNTEAFFGQGTRLTVV.

The chain joins TRBV10-3 to TRBJ2-3; D is unclear. CDR1 is ENHRY, CDR2 SYGVKD, per germline. Between the trimmed V and J ends, which lost 2 bases and 3 bases, there was a span of 9 bases. The length of the CDR3 is 14 residues. In DNA, the CDR3 is TGTGCCATCAGTGAGCAGACCCGGACAGATACGCAGTATTTT. It translates to CAISEQTRTDTQYF.

To note about this clonotype: A read error is possible here, since a much larger clone lies one base away. This sequence joins TRBV7-2 and TRBJ2-7, with D possibly matching TRBD1 (6 bases). V was shortened by 1 base and J by 2 bases, with 12 bases between the two germline ends. This CDR3 region has 15 residues. CDR1 is SGHTA and CDR2 is FQGNSA in the germline V gene. The CDR3 loop reads CASSLVGSGAYEQYF. In nucleotides, the CDR3 is TGTGCCAGCAGCTTAGTCGGGTCAGGGGCCTACGAGCAGTACTTC.

This clonotype was found many times. Written as DNA, the CDR3 is TGTGCCAGCAGCCCTGGGACTAGCGGGGAGGGCTTGGAGACCCAGTACTTC. It specifies CASSPGTSGEGLETQYF. V gene TRBV4-2 combines with J gene TRBJ2-5; TRBD2 aligns across 13 bases. The CDR3 totals 17 residues. Per germline, CDR1 LGHNA and CDR2 YNFKEQ. V dropped 4 bases and J dropped 5; count of bases not matched to a gene: 10.

The chain recombines TRBV29-1 with TRBJ1-2, with 8 bases aligning to TRBD1. This CDR3 comprises 16 residues. Per the germline V gene, CDR1 is SQVTM and CDR2 is ANQGSEA. The trim removed 7 bases at V and 1 base at J, leaving 14 bases unmatched. The CDR3 DNA reads TGCAGCGCCTACTGGACAGGGAATACCTATAACTATGGCTACACCTTC. Protein sequence: CSAYWTGNTYNYGYTF.

The CDR3 here is CASSPPALATPTYEQYF. The CDR3 nucleotides are TGTGCCAGCAGTCCCCCCGCCCTAGCGACACCCACCTACGAGCAGTACTTC. The V and J genes are TRBV12-3 or TRBV12-4 and TRBJ2-7; D is perhaps TRBD2 (6 bases). The CDR3 covers 17 residues. With 5 bases removed from V and 2 bases from J, the gap between germline ends came to 22 bases.

The chain joins TRBV19 to TRBJ2-6; 7 bases match TRBD2. The V gene end was trimmed by 3 bases and the J gene end by 2 bases; junction bases not matched to a gene: 4. Germline CDR1 and CDR2: LNHDA and SQIVND (reference sequence). The CDR3 has 16 amino acids. This CDR3 is CASSIQGGAGANVLTF. For the CDR3, the DNA is TGTGCCAGTAGTATCCAGGGAGGGGCTGGGGCCAACGTCCTGACTTTC.

The sample holds a few counts of this clonotype. The chain uses TRBV10-3 and TRBJ2-1; the match to TRBD2 covers 9 bases. Germline lookup yields CDR1 ENHRY and CDR2 SYGVKD. The CDR3 covers 16 residues. The J segment lost 10 bases and the V segment lost 6 bases, leaving 16 bases of the junction unmatched. CDR3 nucleotide sequence: TGTGCCATCAGGACCACTGGGGGCGGGGGGGATTTGGAGCAGTTCTTC. Its translation: CAIRTTGGGGDLEQFF.

The chain links TRBV4-2 to TRBJ2-1; unclear D gene. The CDR3 covers 12 residues. V was trimmed by 1 base and J by 10 bases, leaving 8 bases between them. Looked up from germline, CDR1 is LGHNA and CDR2 is YNFKEQ. CDR3 residues: CASSQAGWEQFF. DNA for the CDR3: TGTGCCAGCAGCCAAGCGGGCTGGGAGCAGTTCTTC.

V and J are TRBV21-1 and TRBJ2-1; TRBD2 was called by the table and not checked on the DNA. TRBV21-1 is listed as a pseudogene. The CDR3 has 16 amino acids. CDR3 coding DNA: TGTGCCAGCAGCAAAGGAGGGCAGGGACCCTACAATGAGCAGTTCTTC. This gives the protein CASSKGGQGPYNEQFF.

The chain links TRBV7-2 to TRBJ1-5; no reliable D call. Looked up from germline, CDR1 is SGHTA and CDR2 is FQGNSA. Trimming took off 7 bases at V and 3 bases at J, with 7 bases between the two ends. The CDR3 spans 12 residues. CDR3 coding DNA: TGTGCCAGCACCCAGTTCAATCAGCCCCAGCATTTT. Amino acids: CASTQFNQPQHF.

This clonotype was picked up many times. V and J are TRBV28 and TRBJ1-5; no clear D gene. From germline, CDR1 is MDHEN and CDR2 SYDVKM. The CDR3 consists of 16 residues. V shed 5 bases and J shed 1 base, with 15 bases lying between them. CDR3 DNA: TGTGCCAGCAGTCCTTCTAACCTGGGCAGCAATCAGCCCCAGCATTTT. Protein product: CASSPSNLGSNQPQHF.

J is TRBJ1-1 and V is TRBV29-1; 7 nucleotides line up with TRBD1. CDR3 length: 14 residues. V trimming: 4 bases; J trimming: 4 bases; junction bases outside the gene matches: 9. Germline V gives CDR1 SQVTM, CDR2 ANQGSEA. The CDR3 loop reads CSVAGGGFGTEAFF. The CDR3 DNA follows: TGCAGCGTTGCAGGGGGTGGCTTCGGCACTGAAGCTTTCTTT.

This clonotype came up a few times. Here the CDR3 DNA reads TGTGCCTGGAGTGCGAGGACAGGGACGTTGCAGCCCCAGCATTTT. It encodes CAWSARTGTLQPQHF. The rearrangement links TRBV30 to TRBJ1-5; 8 nucleotides line up with TRBD1. Unmatched junction bases numbered 9, after V lost 1 base and J lost 7 bases. Germline V CDR1 and CDR2: GTSNPN, SVGIG (reference sequence). This CDR3 is 15 amino acids long.

This clonotype was seen a few times. The V call is TRBV19, the J call TRBJ2-7, with TRBD1 matching 10 bases. The trim removed 9 bases at V and 5 bases at J, leaving 4 bases unmatched. Germline loops: CDR1 LNHDA, CDR2 SQIVND (reference sequence). CDR3 length equals 12 residues. The CDR3 here is CASRDRGNEQYF. The DNA of the CDR3 is TGTGCCAGCCGGGACAGGGGAAACGAGCAGTACTTC.

This clonotype has a count of ten or more. This chain links TRBV7-9 with TRBJ1-2, with TRBD1 matching 9 bases. The V gene's germline CDR1 is SEHNR and CDR2 FQNEAQ (reference sequence). The CDR3 is made up of 15 amino acids. J was trimmed by 6 bases and V by 5 bases; bases with no gene match: 10. CDR3 sequence reads: CASSRPGQGTDGYTF. In DNA form, the CDR3 reads TGTGCCAGCAGCAGGCCGGGACAGGGTACCGATGGCTACACCTTC. The whole variable domain, filled in from reference TRBV7-9 and TRBJ1-2, reads DTGVSQNPRHKITKRGQNVTFRCDPISEHNRLYWYRQTLGQGPEFLTYFQNEAQLEKSRLLSDRFSAERPKGSFSTLEIQRTEQGDSAMYLCASSRPGQGTDGYTFGSGTRLTVV.

At least ten counts were recorded for this clonotype. The rearrangement uses TRBV27 and TRBJ1-5; weak D call: TRBD1 (6 bases). This CDR3 is 16 amino acids long. Per germline, CDR1 MNHEY and CDR2 SMNVEV (reference sequence). Trimming stripped 7 bases from V and 4 bases from J, with 20 bases between. In DNA, the CDR3 is TGTGCCAGCAAACCCGGGGGGCAATTCCCGAATCAGCCCCAGCATTTT. Translated: CASKPGGQFPNQPQHF.

This clonotype was detected many times. The chain combines TRBV20-1 with TRBJ2-2, with unresolved D. This CDR3 region has 16 residues. Germline assignment: CDR1 DFQATT and CDR2 SNEGSKA (reference sequence). The V gene lost 2 bases and the J gene lost 0 bases, with 13 bases spanning the gap. The CDR3 region has the DNA TGCAGTGCTAGATTCAGCCCCTCCGCGAACACCGGGGAGCTGTTTTTT. This gives the protein CSARFSPSANTGELFF.

This clonotype was observed many times. This chain connects TRBV11-3 to TRBJ2-1; 10 bases map to TRBD1. The length of the CDR3 is 15 residues. Germline assignment: CDR1 SGHNT and CDR2 YENEEA. With V trimmed by 1 base and J by 7 bases, 4 bases remained unmatched. CDR3 coding DNA: TGTGCCAGCAGCTTAGTGAGGACAGGGGGAAATGAGCAGTTCTTC. This translates into CASSLVRTGGNEQFF.

This clonotype was detected a few times. The chain has TRBV27 and TRBJ2-7; tentatively, D is TRBD2 (6 bases). V was cut by 11 bases and J by 2 bases, with 16 bases left in between. There are 13 residues in the CDR3. The germline gives CDR1 MNHEY, CDR2 SMNVEV (reference sequence). The CDR3 region has the DNA TGTGCCTCCCTCGGCGGGACTCCCTACGAGCAGTACTTC. Its translation: CASLGGTPYEQYF.

This clonotype was counted a few times. The chain recombines TRBV3-1 with TRBJ1-6; TRBD1 might be the D (5 bases). The CDR3 contains 14 residues. V was clipped by 3 bases and J by 10 bases, with 13 bases between them. Germline assignment: CDR1 LGHDT and CDR2 YNNKEL (reference sequence). CDR3 sequence (DNA): TGTGCCAGCAGCCAGGTCGTCGGGGGATCACCCCTCCACTTT. Translating gives CASSQVVGGSPLHF.

This clonotype was found a few times. This chain joins TRBV19 and TRBJ1-6, with 8 bases that match TRBD1. Germline-derived CDR1 and CDR2 are LNHDA and SQIVND (reference sequence). This CDR3 region has 15 residues. Trimming cost V 5 bases and J 7 bases; bases outside gene matches: 7. This CDR3 is CASSGRQGRNSPLHF. Here the CDR3 DNA reads TGTGCCAGTAGTGGACGACAGGGGAGGAATTCACCCCTCCACTTT.

The V call is TRBV5-1, the J call TRBJ1-6; 7 bases align to TRBD1. The CDR3 length is 16 residues. V trimming: 4 bases; J trimming: 0 bases; junction bases outside the gene matches: 4. CDR1 is SGHRS and CDR2 is YFSETQ in the germline V gene. The CDR3 region has the DNA TGCGCCAGCAGCACGACAGGGAGCTCCTATAATTCACCCCTCCACTTT. Protein: CASSTTGSSYNSPLHF.